One and the same sample provided the 22 T cell receptor beta chains below, sequenced in a study of cytomegalovirus exposure and HLA in healthy donors. Primers: 60 Vbeta forward and 13 Jbeta reverse. Only in-frame clones appear in the TCRdb table, and some are missing; sequencing was by immunoSEQ multiplex PCR. The sample includes 150,000 to 200,000 clones, roughly 80% of them seen just once. Material for sequencing was PBMCs. These TCRs come from a human donor in good health.

The V call is TRBV13, the J call TRBJ2-1; no reliable D call. The germline gives CDR1 PRHDT, CDR2 FYEKMQ (reference sequence). This CDR3 comprises 13 residues. Trimming took 5 bases from V and 3 from J, leaving 8 bases between them. The CDR3 DNA follows: TGTGCCAGCAGCCGCTATAGCTACAATGAGCAGTTCTTC. Amino acid sequence: CASSRYSYNEQFF.

This clone was recorded once. This sequence joins TRBV4-1 and TRBJ2-2; 7 bases align to TRBD1. Trimming at V came to 1 base and at J to 2 bases, leaving 4 bases not matched to a gene. This CDR3 comprises 16 residues. The germline gives CDR1 MGHRA, CDR2 YSYEKL. The CDR3 spells CASSQGGTANTGELFF. CDR3 DNA sequence: TGCGCCAGCAGCCAAGGTGGGACAGCCAACACCGGGGAGCTGTTTTTT.

Comments on this clone: At one boundary the junction diverges from the germline segment, which might be a read error. This sequence joins TRBV2 and TRBJ1-4, with D unclear. This CDR3 is built from 15 residues. CDR1 and CDR2 from the germline V gene are SNHLY and FYNNEI. CDR3 DNA: TGTGCCAGCAGCTCCCCTGAGGCAACTAATGCAAAACTGTTTTTT. This codes for CASSSPEATNAKLFF.

This sequence joins TRBV5-1 and TRBJ2-5, with a weak D call TRBD2 (6 bases). V lost 6 bases and J 2 bases, leaving 14 bases between the germline ends. Germline V gives CDR1 SGHRS, CDR2 YFSETQ. The CDR3 sequence is 14 residues long. The CDR3 protein is CASTGGEGQETQYF. In DNA, the CDR3 is TGCGCCAGCACCGGGGGAGAGGGGCAAGAGACCCAGTACTTC.

This clone showed up just a few times. The J gene is TRBJ2-1, the V gene TRBV2; perhaps TRBD2 as D (7 bases). The germline V and J ends were trimmed by 7 bases and 6 bases, with 19 bases remaining between them. CDR1 is SNHLY, CDR2 FYNNEI, per germline. This CDR3 is 15 amino acids long. The CDR3 coding sequence is TGTGCCAGCACCGTCCGTGGGAGGGACATCAATGAGCAGTTCTTC. This gives the protein CASTVRGRDINEQFF.

This chain connects TRBV4-1 to TRBJ1-2; D might be TRBD1 (5 bases). V was pared by 8 bases and J by 0 bases, with 16 bases between. The CDR3 is 15 residues long. Germline CDR1 is MGHRA and CDR2 is YSYEKL. The DNA for the CDR3 is TGCGCCAGCGCGTCCAGCGGGGGTGCTAACTATGGCTACACCTTC. This encodes CASASSGGANYGYTF.

The chain recombines TRBV13 with TRBJ2-7; TRBD1 matches at 7 bases. Germline CDR1 is PRHDT and CDR2 is FYEKMQ (reference sequence). The CDR3 spans 15 residues. Unmatched junction bases numbered 9, after V lost 5 bases and J lost 2 bases. CDR3 sequence reads: CASSIDRENPYEQYF. CDR3 nucleotide sequence: TGTGCCAGCAGCATAGACAGGGAAAATCCCTACGAGCAGTACTTC. Full variable domain (missing parts from reference TRBV13 and TRBJ2-7): AAGVIQSPRHLIKEKRETATLKCYPIPRHDTVYWYQQGPGQDPQFLISFYEKMQSDKGSIPDRFSAQQFSDYHSELNMSSLELGDSALYFCASSIDRENPYEQYFGPGTRLTVT.

A single count supports this clone. V and J are TRBV29-1 and TRBJ2-5; D remains ambiguous. With 2 bases removed from V and 5 bases from J, the gap between germline ends came to 9 bases. Per germline, CDR1 SQVTM and CDR2 ANQGSEA. CDR3 length: 12 residues. CDR3 region: CSVESGSETQYF. The CDR3 nucleotides read TGCAGCGTTGAATCCGGGTCCGAGACCCAGTACTTC.

The gene calls are TRBV11-2 and TRBJ2-3; 8 bases are a match to TRBD1. The J segment lost 3 bases and the V segment lost 1 base, leaving 0 bases of the junction unmatched. This CDR3 comprises 14 residues. The germline V gene encodes CDR1 SGHAT and CDR2 FQNNGV. The CDR3 DNA reads TGTGCCAGCAGCTTAGGACAGGGGACAGATACGCAGTATTTT. Protein: CASSLGQGTDTQYF.

The rearrangement links TRBV5-1 to TRBJ2-3; TRBD2 might be the D (6 bases). V shed 6 bases and J shed 0 bases, with 11 bases lying between them. The CDR3 contains 14 residues. Germline V gene data show CDR1 as SGHRS and CDR2 as YFSETQ. The CDR3 region is CASKSGLSTDTQYF. The CDR3 DNA sequence: TGCGCCAGCAAGAGCGGGCTAAGCACAGATACGCAGTATTTT.

This rearrangement joins TRBV4-3 to TRBJ1-2; possible D gene TRBD1, 5 bases. This CDR3 comprises 17 residues. Germline V gene lookup returns CDR1 LGHNA and CDR2 YSLEER. Between the trimmed V and J ends, which lost 0 bases and 7 bases, there was a span of 21 bases. This CDR3 is CASSQDKKNEGASGYTF. For the CDR3, the DNA is TGCGCCAGCAGCCAAGATAAAAAGAATGAAGGGGCTTCTGGCTACACCTTC.

This chain joins TRBV6-5 and TRBJ1-6; 12 bases map to TRBD1. This CDR3 has 16 amino acids. Losses at the gene ends were 0 bases for V and 7 bases for J; bases not matched to a gene: 1. Germline CDR1 reads MNHEY; CDR2 reads SVGAGI. CDR3 region: CASSYSGTGGNSPLHF. The CDR3 bases are TGTGCCAGCAGTTACTCGGGGACAGGGGGCAATTCACCCCTCCACTTT.

CDR3 bases: TGCGCCAGCAGCCAAGACACAGGTATGCACAATGAGCAGTTCTTC. Translated: CASSQDTGMHNEQFF. This chain links TRBV4-3 with TRBJ2-1; D is perhaps TRBD1 (5 bases). CDR3 size: 15 residues. V shed 0 bases and J shed 5 bases, with 11 bases lying between them. Germline CDR1 LGHNA, CDR2 YSLEER.

The rearrangement links TRBV9 to TRBJ2-5; D gene uncertain. The V and J ends lost 0 bases and 5 bases respectively, with 14 bases between them. This CDR3 has 15 amino acids. Germline V gene data show CDR1 as SGDLS and CDR2 as YYNGEE. In nucleotides, the CDR3 is TGTGCCAGCAGCGTAGAGCCTAGGCCCGGGGAGACCCAGTACTTC. Protein product: CASSVEPRPGETQYF. Supplemented by reference TRBV9 and TRBJ2-5, the full variable domain reads DSGVTQTPKHLITATGQRVTLRCSPRSGDLSVYWYQQSLDQGLQFLIQYYNGEERAKGNILERFSAQQFPDLHSELNLSSLELGDSALYFCASSVEPRPGETQYFGPGTRLLVL.

The chain has TRBV11-2 and TRBJ2-1; 8 nucleotides match TRBD1. Germline lookup yields CDR1 SGHAT and CDR2 FQNNGV. This CDR3 has 15 amino acids. V gave up 1 base and J gave up 6 bases; unmatched junction bases: 5. In nucleotides, the CDR3 is TGTGCCAGCAGCTTAGGTCAGGGGGCGGGCAATGAGCAGTTCTTC. Amino acid sequence: CASSLGQGAGNEQFF. The variable domain in full, with the rest retrieved from reference TRBV11-2 and TRBJ2-1, is EAGVAQSPRYKIIEKRQSVAFWCNPISGHATLYWYQQILGQGPKLLIQFQNNGVVDDSQLPKDRFSAERLKGVDSTLKIQPAKLEDSAVYLCASSLGQGAGNEQFFGPGTRLTVL.

J is TRBJ2-7 and V is TRBV5-1; 7 bases are shared with TRBD1. The CDR3 is made up of 15 amino acids. V trimming: 0 bases; J trimming: 0 bases; junction bases outside the gene matches: 3. Germline lookup yields CDR1 SGHRS and CDR2 YFSETQ. This chain's CDR3 is CASSLVQGSSYEQYF. The CDR3, as DNA: TGCGCCAGCAGCTTGGTACAGGGGAGCTCCTACGAGCAGTACTTC.

J is TRBJ2-2 and V is TRBV2; D ambiguous. The germline V gene has CDR1 SNHLY and CDR2 FYNNEI. This CDR3 is 12 amino acids long. With 6 bases removed from V and 6 bases from J, the gap between germline ends came to 8 bases. The CDR3 coding sequence is TGTGCCAGCAGACCCAGTCCCGGGGAGCTGTTTTTT. Its protein is CASRPSPGELFF.

J is TRBJ1-1 and V is TRBV7-2; 7 bases are a match to TRBD1. V lost 4 bases, J lost 8 bases, and 10 bases stayed unmatched. Germline V gene data show CDR1 as SGHTA and CDR2 as FQGNSA. There are 14 residues in the CDR3. CDR3 bases: TGTGCCAGCAGCTGGGACAGTTCGGGACACGAAGCTTTCTTT. As protein: CASSWDSSGHEAFF. Full variable domain (remainder filled in from reference TRBV7-2 and TRBJ1-1): GAGVSQSPSNKVTEKGKDVELRCDPISGHTALYWYRQSLGQGLEFLIYFQGNSAPDKSGLPSDRFSAERTGGSVSTLTIQRTQQEDSAVYLCASSWDSSGHEAFFGQGTRLTVV.

Only one count was recorded for this clone. The chain recombines TRBV5-5 with TRBJ2-1; no firm D call. The CDR3 extends over 15 amino acids. V shed 0 bases and J shed 1 base, with 8 bases lying between them. In germline, CDR1 is SGHKS, CDR2 YYEKEE (reference sequence). The CDR3, as DNA: TGTGCCAGCAGCTTGGGGCAAGATTCCTACAATGAGCAGTTCTTC. This translates into CASSLGQDSYNEQFF.

This sequence joins TRBV5-1 and TRBJ1-2; 7 bases map to TRBD1. Germline V CDR1 and CDR2: SGHRS, YFSETQ. The CDR3 is 15 residues long. V lost 2 bases to trimming and J lost 3 bases; unmatched junction nucleotides: 7. In DNA form, the CDR3 reads TGCGCCAGCAGCTTCGCCGGGACAGCTGACTATGGCTACACCTTC. This translates into CASSFAGTADYGYTF.

The V and J genes are TRBV5-6 and TRBJ2-7; 7 nucleotides match TRBD1. This CDR3 comprises 14 residues. The germline CDR1 and CDR2 sequences are SGHDT and YYEEEE. V trimming: 1 base; J trimming: 3 bases; junction bases outside the gene matches: 4. CDR3 sequence (DNA): TGTGCCAGCAGCTTGACGCAGGGGGTCTACGAGCAGTACTTC. Protein: CASSLTQGVYEQYF. Combining the CDR3 with reference TRBV5-6 and TRBJ2-7 gives the whole variable domain DAGVTQSPTHLIKTRGQQVTLRCSPKSGHDTVSWYQQALGQGPQFIFQYYEEEERQRGNFPDRFSGHQFPNYSSELNVNALLLGDSALYLCASSLTQGVYEQYFGPGTRLTVT.

The gene calls are TRBV9 and TRBJ2-5, with TRBD2 as a possible D gene (5 bases). The CDR3 contains 14 residues. V was shortened by 2 bases and J by 5 bases, with 13 bases between the two germline ends. Germline V gene data show CDR1 as SGDLS and CDR2 as YYNGEE. The DNA of the CDR3 is TGTGCCAGCAGCGTCTCTAGCTCTACTGAGACCCAGTACTTC. Translation: CASSVSSSTETQYF.